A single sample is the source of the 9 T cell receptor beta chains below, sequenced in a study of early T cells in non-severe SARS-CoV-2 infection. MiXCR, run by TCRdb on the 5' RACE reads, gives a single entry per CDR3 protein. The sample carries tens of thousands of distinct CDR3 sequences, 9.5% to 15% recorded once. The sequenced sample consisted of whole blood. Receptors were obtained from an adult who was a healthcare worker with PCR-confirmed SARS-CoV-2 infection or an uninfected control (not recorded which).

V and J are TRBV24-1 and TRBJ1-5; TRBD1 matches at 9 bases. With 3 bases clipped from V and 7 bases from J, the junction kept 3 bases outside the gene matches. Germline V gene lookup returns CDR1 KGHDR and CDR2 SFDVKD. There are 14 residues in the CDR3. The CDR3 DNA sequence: TGTGCCACCAGTGATGACAGGGGGGTCCAGCCCCAGCATTTT. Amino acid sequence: CATSDDRGVQPQHF.

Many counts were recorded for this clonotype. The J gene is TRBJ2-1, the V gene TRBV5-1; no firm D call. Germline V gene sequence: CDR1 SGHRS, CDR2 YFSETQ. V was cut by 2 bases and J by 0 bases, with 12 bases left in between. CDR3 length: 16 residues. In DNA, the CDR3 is TGCGCCAGCAGCTTTAAGAACCGGAGCTCCTACAATGAGCAGTTCTTC. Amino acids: CASSFKNRSSYNEQFF.

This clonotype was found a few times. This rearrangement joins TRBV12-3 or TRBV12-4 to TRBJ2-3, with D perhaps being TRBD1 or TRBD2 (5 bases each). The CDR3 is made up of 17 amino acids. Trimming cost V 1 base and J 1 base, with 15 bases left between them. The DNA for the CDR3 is TGTGCCAGCAGTTTAGGGGGGTGGTACTCGGGCACAGATACGCAGTATTTT. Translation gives CASSLGGWYSGTDTQYF.

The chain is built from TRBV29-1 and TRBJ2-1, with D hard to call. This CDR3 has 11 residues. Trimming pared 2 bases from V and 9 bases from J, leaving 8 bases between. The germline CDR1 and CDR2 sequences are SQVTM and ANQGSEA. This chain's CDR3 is CSVEHQTEQFF. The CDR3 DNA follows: TGCAGCGTTGAACACCAGACTGAGCAGTTCTTC.

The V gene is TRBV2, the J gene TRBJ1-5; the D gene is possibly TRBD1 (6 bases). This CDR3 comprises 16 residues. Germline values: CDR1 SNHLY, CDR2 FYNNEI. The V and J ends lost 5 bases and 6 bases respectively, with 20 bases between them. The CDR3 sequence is CASSLSRAGAGQPQHF. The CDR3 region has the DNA TGTGCCAGCAGTCTCAGTAGAGCGGGGGCAGGTCAGCCCCAGCATTTT.

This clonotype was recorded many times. The CDR3: CASSKTGVSYEQYF. In DNA, the CDR3 is TGTGCCAGCAGTAAAACAGGGGTGAGCTACGAGCAGTACTTC. The chain combines TRBV6-5 with TRBJ2-7, with 7 nucleotides matching TRBD1. V dropped 5 bases and J dropped 3; count of bases not matched to a gene: 7. From germline, CDR1 is MNHEY and CDR2 SVGAGI. The CDR3 length is 14 residues.

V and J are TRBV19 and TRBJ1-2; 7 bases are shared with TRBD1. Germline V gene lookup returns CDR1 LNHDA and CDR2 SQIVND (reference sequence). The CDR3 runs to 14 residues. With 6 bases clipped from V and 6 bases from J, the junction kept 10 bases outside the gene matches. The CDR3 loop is CASSPLQTGNGYTF. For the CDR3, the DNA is TGTGCCAGTAGCCCCTTGCAGACAGGGAATGGCTACACCTTC.

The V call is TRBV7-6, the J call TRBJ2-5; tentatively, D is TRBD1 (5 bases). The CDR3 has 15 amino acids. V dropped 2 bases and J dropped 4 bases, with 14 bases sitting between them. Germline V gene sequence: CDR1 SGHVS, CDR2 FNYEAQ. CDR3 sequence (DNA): TGTGCCAGCAGCTTACCCCGAAGGGGTCTAGAGACCCAGTACTTC. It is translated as CASSLPRRGLETQYF.

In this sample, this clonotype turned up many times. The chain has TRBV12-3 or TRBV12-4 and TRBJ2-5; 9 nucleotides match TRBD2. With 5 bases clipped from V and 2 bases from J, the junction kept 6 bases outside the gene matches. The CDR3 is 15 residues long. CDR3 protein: CASSPSGVWQETQYF. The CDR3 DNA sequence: TGTGCCAGCAGTCCTAGCGGGGTTTGGCAAGAGACCCAGTACTTC.